The sequence of this T cell receptor beta chain was determined in a study of T cell responses to AZD1222 COVID-19 vaccine. Study findings and constraints: Spike as a whole was targeted by vaccine-associated CD4 TCRs, dominant at 160-218 and 743-854. Close to half of all spike-specific TCRs reportedly target regions of the variants that are unmutated. Clonal diversity was possibly underestimated; the donors were predominantly white British and more often female.

Sequenced by immunoSEQ multiplex PCR; TCRdb stores in-frame clones only, minus some. The table records roughly 90,000 clones, 89% of them present only once. CDR3 size: 16 residues. The J segment lost 6 bases and the V segment lost 0 bases, leaving 7 bases of the junction unmatched. The germline V gene has CDR1 LNHNV and CDR2 YYDKDF (reference sequence). Concerning this clone: What it recognizes is unknown.

This receptor was identified in an adult who received the AZD1222 COVID-19 vaccine. The sample here was peripheral blood, taken 28 days after the second AZD1222 dose. The rearrangement uses TRBV15 and TRBJ2-2, with 7 bases fitting TRBD1. CDR3 bases: TGTGCCACCAGCAGAGATGTTGCAGGGGGATCCGGGGAGCTGTTTTTT. Residues: CATSRDVAGGSGELFF.